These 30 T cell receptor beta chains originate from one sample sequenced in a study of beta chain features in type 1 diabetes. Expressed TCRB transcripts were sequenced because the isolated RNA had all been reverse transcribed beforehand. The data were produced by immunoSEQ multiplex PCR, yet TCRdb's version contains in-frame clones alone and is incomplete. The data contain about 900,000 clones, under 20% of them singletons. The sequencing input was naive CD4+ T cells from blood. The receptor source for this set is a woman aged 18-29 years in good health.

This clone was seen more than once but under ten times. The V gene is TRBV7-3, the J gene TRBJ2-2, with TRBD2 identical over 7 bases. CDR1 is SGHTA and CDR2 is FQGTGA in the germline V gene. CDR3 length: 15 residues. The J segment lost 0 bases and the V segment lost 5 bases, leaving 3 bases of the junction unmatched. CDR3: CASSPGLANTGELFF. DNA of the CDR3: TGTGCCAGCAGCCCCGGACTAGCGAACACCGGGGAGCTGTTTTTT.

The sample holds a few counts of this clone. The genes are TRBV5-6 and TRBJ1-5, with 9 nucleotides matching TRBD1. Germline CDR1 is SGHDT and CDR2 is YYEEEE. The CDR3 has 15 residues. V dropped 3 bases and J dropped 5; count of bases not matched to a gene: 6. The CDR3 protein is CASSSPGQGYQPQHF. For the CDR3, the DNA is TGTGCCAGCAGCTCGCCGGGACAGGGATATCAGCCCCAGCATTTT.

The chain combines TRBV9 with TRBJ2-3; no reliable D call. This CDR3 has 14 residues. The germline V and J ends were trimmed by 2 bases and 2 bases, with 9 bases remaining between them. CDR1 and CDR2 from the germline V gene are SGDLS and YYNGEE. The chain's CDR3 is CASSVGPNTDTQYF. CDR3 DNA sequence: TGTGCCAGCAGCGTGGGCCCCAACACAGATACGCAGTATTTT.

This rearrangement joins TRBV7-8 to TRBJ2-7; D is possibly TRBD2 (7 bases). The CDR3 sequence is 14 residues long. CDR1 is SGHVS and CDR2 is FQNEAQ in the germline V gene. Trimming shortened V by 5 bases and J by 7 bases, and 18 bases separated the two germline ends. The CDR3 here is CASSPRGLLGEQYF. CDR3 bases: TGTGCCAGCAGCCCCAGGGGACTACTGGGGGAGCAGTACTTC.

CDR3 nucleotides: TGTGCCAGCAGCACAATACCGGGACAGGGTTACGAGCAGTACTTC. It specifies CASSTIPGQGYEQYF. This chain uses TRBV28 with TRBJ2-7; TRBD1 aligns across 9 bases. Losses at the gene ends were 6 bases for V and 4 bases for J; bases not matched to a gene: 10. Germline V lookup: CDR1 MDHEN, CDR2 SYDVKM. CDR3 size: 15 residues.

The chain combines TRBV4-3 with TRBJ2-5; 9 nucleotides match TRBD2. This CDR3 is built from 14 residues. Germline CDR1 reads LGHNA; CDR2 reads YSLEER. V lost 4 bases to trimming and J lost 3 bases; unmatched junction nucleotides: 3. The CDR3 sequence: CASSRIAGEETQYF. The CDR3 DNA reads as TGCGCCAGCAGCCGTATAGCGGGAGAAGAGACCCAGTACTTC.

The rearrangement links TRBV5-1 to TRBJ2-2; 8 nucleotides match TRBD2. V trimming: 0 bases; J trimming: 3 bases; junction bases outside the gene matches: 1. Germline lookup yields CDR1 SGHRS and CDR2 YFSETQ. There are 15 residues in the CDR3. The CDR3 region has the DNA TGCGCCAGCAGCTTGGTGGGACTAGACACCGGGGAGCTGTTTTTT. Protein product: CASSLVGLDTGELFF.

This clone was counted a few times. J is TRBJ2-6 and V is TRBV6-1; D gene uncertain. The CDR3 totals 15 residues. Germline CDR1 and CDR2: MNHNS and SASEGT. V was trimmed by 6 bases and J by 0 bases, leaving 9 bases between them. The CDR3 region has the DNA TGTGCCAGCAGACACACTCGCTCTGGGGCCAACGTCCTGACTTTC. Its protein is CASRHTRSGANVLTF.

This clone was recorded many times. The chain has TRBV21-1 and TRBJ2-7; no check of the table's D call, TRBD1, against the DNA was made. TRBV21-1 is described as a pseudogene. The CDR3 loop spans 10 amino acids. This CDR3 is CASSIDKQYF. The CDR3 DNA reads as TGTGCCAGCAGCATTGACAAGCAGTACTTC.

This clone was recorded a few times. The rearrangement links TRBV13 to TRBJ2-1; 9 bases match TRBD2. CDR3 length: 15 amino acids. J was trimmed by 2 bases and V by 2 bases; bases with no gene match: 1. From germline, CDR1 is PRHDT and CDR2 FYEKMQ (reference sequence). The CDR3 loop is CASSLRTSAYNEQFF. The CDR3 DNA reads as TGTGCCAGCAGCTTAAGGACTAGCGCCTACAATGAGCAGTTCTTC.

The CDR3 DNA sequence: TGTGCCAGCAGGGATACAGGGGGCCCTAACTATGGCTACACCTTC. It yields the protein CASRDTGGPNYGYTF. V usage is TRBV6-5 and J usage is TRBJ1-2; 9 bases match TRBD1. There are 15 residues in the CDR3. Per the germline V gene, CDR1 is MNHEY and CDR2 is SVGAGI. The J segment lost 0 bases and the V segment lost 6 bases, leaving 5 bases of the junction unmatched.

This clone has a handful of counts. CDR3 loop: CASRDRGNSYGYTF. The CDR3 coding sequence is TGTGCCAGCAGGGACAGGGGCAACAGCTATGGCTACACCTTC. The chain couples TRBV6-6 to TRBJ1-2, with 9 bases that match TRBD1. Germline loops: CDR1 MNHNY, CDR2 SVGAGI (reference sequence). Unmatched junction bases numbered 6, after V lost 6 bases and J lost 4 bases. The CDR3 covers 14 residues.

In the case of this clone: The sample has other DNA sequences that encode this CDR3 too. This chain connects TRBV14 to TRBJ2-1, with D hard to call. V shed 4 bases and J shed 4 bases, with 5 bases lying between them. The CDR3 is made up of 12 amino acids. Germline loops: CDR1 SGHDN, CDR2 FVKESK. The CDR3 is CASSPAYNEQFF. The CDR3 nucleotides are TGTGCCAGCAGCCCCGCTTACAATGAGCAGTTCTTC.

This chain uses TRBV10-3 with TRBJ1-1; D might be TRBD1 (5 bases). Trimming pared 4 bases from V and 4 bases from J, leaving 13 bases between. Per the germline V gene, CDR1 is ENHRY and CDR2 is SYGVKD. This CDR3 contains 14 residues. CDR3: CAISGGLTSTEAFF. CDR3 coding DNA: TGTGCCATCAGTGGGGGACTTACAAGCACTGAAGCTTTCTTT.

CDR3 coding DNA: TGTGCCAGCCGCCTCGGGCTTTGGAACACCGGGGAGCTGTTTTTT. Translation gives CASRLGLWNTGELFF. The chain combines TRBV6-6 with TRBJ2-2; D is undetermined. The germline CDR1 and CDR2 sequences are MNHNY and SVGAGI (reference sequence). The CDR3 covers 15 residues. Deletions cut 8 bases from V and 1 base from J, with 14 bases between.

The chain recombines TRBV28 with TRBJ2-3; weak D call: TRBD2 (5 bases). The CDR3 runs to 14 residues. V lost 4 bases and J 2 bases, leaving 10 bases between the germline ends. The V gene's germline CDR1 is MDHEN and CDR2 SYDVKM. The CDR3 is CASSSAGHTDTQYF. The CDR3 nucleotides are TGTGCCAGCAGTTCTGCGGGTCACACAGATACGCAGTATTTT.

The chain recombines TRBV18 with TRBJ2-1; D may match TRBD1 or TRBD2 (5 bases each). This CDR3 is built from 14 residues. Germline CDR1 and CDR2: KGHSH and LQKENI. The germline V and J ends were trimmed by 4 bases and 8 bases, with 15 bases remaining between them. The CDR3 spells CASSRGIGGDEQFF. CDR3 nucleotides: TGTGCCAGCTCACGGGGGATAGGAGGCGATGAGCAGTTCTTC.

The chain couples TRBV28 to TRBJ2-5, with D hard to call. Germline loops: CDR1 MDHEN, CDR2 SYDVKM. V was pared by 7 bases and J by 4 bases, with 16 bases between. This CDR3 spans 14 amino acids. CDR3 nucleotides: TGTGCCAGCACCTCTACGGCAGTCCTAGAGACCCAGTACTTC. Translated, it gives CASTSTAVLETQYF.

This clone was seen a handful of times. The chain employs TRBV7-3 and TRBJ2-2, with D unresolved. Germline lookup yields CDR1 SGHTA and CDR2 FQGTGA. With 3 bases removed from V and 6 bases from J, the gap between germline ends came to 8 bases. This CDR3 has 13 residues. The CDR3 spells CASSFSPPGELFF. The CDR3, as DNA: TGTGCCAGCAGCTTTTCCCCCCCCGGGGAGCTGTTTTTT. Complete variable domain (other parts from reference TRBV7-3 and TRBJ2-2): GAGVSQTPSNKVTEKGKYVELRCDPISGHTALYWYRQSLGQGPEFLIYFQGTGAADDSGLPNDRFFAVRPEGSVSTLKIQRTERGDSAVYLCASSFSPPGELFFGEGSRLTVL.

CDR3 nucleotides: TGTGCCATCAGTGAGTCGTCGTCGCAAGCCACAGATACGCAGTATTTT. Encoded protein: CAISESSSQATDTQYF. This chain connects TRBV10-3 to TRBJ2-3, with D unresolved. V was trimmed by 0 bases and J by 2 bases, leaving 12 bases between them. Germline V gives CDR1 ENHRY, CDR2 SYGVKD. The CDR3 sequence is 16 residues long.

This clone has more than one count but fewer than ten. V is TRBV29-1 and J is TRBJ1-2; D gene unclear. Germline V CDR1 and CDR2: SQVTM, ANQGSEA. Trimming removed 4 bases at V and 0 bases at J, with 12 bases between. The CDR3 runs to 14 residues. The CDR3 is CSVGKGTANYGYTF. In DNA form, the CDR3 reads TGCAGCGTTGGGAAGGGAACAGCTAACTATGGCTACACCTTC. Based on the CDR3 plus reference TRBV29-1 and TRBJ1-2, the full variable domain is SAVISQKPSRDICQRGTSLTIQCQVDSQVTMMFWYRQQPGQSLTLIATANQGSEATYESGFVIDKFPISRPNLTFSTLTVSNMSPEDSSIYLCSVGKGTANYGYTFGSGTRLTVV.

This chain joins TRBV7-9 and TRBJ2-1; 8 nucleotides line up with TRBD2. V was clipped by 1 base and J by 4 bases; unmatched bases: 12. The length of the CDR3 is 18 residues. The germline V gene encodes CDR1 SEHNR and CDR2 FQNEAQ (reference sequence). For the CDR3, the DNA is TGTGCCAGCAGCTTAGGAGTGACCGGGAGGGCCTTTTACAATGAGCAGTTCTTC. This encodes CASSLGVTGRAFYNEQFF.

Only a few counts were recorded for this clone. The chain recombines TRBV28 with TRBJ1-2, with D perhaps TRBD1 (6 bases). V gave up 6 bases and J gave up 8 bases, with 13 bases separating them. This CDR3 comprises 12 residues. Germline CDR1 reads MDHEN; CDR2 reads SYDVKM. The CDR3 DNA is TGTGCCAGCAGGAGTCAGGGGCGAGGCTACACCTTC. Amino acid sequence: CASRSQGRGYTF.

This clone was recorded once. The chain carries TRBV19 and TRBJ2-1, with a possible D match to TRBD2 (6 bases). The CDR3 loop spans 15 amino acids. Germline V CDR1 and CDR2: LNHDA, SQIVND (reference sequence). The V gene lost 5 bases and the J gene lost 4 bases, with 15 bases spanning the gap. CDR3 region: CASSAKGDSYNEQFF. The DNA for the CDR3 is TGTGCCAGTAGTGCCAAAGGGGACTCGTACAATGAGCAGTTCTTC.

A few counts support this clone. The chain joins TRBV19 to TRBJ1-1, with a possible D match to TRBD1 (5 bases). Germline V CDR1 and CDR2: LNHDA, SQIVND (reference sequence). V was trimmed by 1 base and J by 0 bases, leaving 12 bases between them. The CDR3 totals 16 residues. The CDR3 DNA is TGTGCCAGTAGTATAGCATTCCAGGGTATGAACACTGAAGCTTTCTTT. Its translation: CASSIAFQGMNTEAFF.

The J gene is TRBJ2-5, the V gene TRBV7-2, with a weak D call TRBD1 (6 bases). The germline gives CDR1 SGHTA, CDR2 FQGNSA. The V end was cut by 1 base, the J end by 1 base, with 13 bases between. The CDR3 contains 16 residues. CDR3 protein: CASSLVGRTVQETQYF. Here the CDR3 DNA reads TGTGCCAGCAGCTTAGTCGGGCGGACAGTCCAAGAGACCCAGTACTTC.

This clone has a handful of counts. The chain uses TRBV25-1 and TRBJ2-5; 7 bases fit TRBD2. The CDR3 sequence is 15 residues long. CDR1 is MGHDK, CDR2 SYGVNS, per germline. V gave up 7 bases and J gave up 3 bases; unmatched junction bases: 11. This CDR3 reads CASTRTSGIEETQYF. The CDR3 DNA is TGTGCCAGCACACGAACGAGCGGGATAGAAGAGACCCAGTACTTC.

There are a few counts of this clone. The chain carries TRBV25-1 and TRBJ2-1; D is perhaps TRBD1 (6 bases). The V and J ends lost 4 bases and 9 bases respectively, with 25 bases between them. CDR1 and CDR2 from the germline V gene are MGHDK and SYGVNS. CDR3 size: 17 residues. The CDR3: CASSVSGHPHPVREQFF. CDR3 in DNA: TGTGCCAGCAGTGTGTCGGGACACCCTCATCCCGTTCGTGAGCAGTTCTTC.

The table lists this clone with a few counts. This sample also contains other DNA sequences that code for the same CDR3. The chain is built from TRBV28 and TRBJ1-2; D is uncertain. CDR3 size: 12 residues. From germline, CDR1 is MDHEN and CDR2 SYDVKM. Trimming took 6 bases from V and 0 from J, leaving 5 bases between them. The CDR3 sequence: CASSVPNYGYTF. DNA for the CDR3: TGTGCCAGCAGCGTTCCTAACTATGGCTACACCTTC.

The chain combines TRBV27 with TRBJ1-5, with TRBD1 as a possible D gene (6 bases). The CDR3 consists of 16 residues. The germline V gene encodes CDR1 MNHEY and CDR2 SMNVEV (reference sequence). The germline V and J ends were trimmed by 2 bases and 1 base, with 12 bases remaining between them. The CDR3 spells CASSLGRGDSNQPQHF. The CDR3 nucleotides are TGTGCCAGCAGTTTAGGCAGGGGAGACAGCAATCAGCCCCAGCATTTT.